This entry lists 15 T cell receptor beta chains sequenced from one sample in a study of PD-1 blockade in classical Hodgkin lymphoma. Time point noted: cycle 4 day 1 (C4D1), after more than 5 weeks of nivolumab. All patients relapsed after autologous stem cell transplantation, and brentuximab vedotin exposure varied. This table comes from immunoSEQ multiplex PCR, and its TCRdb copy is limited to in-frame clones, with some not included. The sample yields under 45,000 clones, 66% seen once. Here the sequenced sample was peripheral blood mononuclear cells (PBMCs), taken before the fourth cycle of nivolumab. Receptors were obtained from a human donor with classical Hodgkin lymphoma.

This clone has just a few counts. The chain has TRBV2 and TRBJ1-2; D is uncertain. The length of the CDR3 is 15 residues. V was clipped by 6 bases and J by 3 bases, with 17 bases between them. Germline CDR1 is SNHLY and CDR2 is FYNNEI. CDR3 amino acids: CASRPDGLGHYGYTF. In DNA form, the CDR3 reads TGTGCCAGCAGACCGGACGGGCTCGGCCACTATGGCTACACCTTC.

The chain recombines TRBV10-3 with TRBJ1-1, with D possibly being TRBD1 (5 bases). Germline CDR1 is ENHRY and CDR2 is SYGVKD. The ends were cut back, 10 bases at V and 4 bases at J, with 16 bases in the middle. The CDR3 is 13 residues long. The DNA for the CDR3 is TGTGCCACCGCTCCCATGGGGGGCACTGAAGCTTTCTTT. It specifies CATAPMGGTEAFF.

In this sample, this clone turned up a few times. CDR3 sequence (DNA): TGTGCCAGCAGCAAAGAAGGGGATGGGACTAGCGGGAGATACGAGCAGTACTTC. Translation: CASSKEGDGTSGRYEQYF. The chain carries TRBV21-1 and TRBJ2-7; the D call TRBD2 from the table was never checked on the DNA. TRBV21-1 is tagged as a pseudogene. The CDR3 extends over 18 amino acids.

This clone is categorized as medium-sized (0.01 to 0.1%). This chain uses TRBV25-1 with TRBJ1-3, with TRBD1 identical over 7 bases. J lost 4 bases, V lost 5 bases, and 8 bases had no gene match. The CDR3 is made up of 15 amino acids. Per the germline V gene, CDR1 is MGHDK and CDR2 is SYGVNS. Written as DNA, the CDR3 is TGTGCCAGCAGTCCCTTGACAGGGACCGGAAACACCATATATTTT. Amino acid sequence: CASSPLTGTGNTIYF.

The rearrangement joins TRBV29-1 to TRBJ2-4; 9 nucleotides agree with TRBD1. The CDR3 totals 15 residues. Per the germline V gene, CDR1 is SQVTM and CDR2 is ANQGSEA. Trimming cost V 7 bases and J 9 bases; bases outside gene matches: 16. The CDR3 bases are TGCAGCGCGACTCTGAGGGTTGGGGGACAGGGCATTCAGTACTTC. It codes for CSATLRVGGQGIQYF.

The chain uses TRBV29-1 and TRBJ2-7, with D possibly matching TRBD1 (6 bases). There are 14 residues in the CDR3. Germline CDR1 is SQVTM and CDR2 is ANQGSEA. The germline V and J ends were trimmed by 4 bases and 1 base, with 14 bases remaining between them. The CDR3 sequence: CSVVVRQGSYEQYF. DNA of the CDR3: TGCAGCGTTGTAGTGCGGCAGGGGTCCTACGAGCAGTACTTC.

This rearrangement joins TRBV28 to TRBJ2-7; 8 bases are shared with TRBD1. Germline CDR1 is MDHEN and CDR2 is SYDVKM. The J segment lost 9 bases and the V segment lost 7 bases, leaving 11 bases of the junction unmatched. The CDR3 is made up of 13 amino acids. CDR3 nucleotides: TGTGCCAGCACCCCGGGGGCAGGGGGCCGGCAGTACTTC. Translated, it gives CASTPGAGGRQYF.

The chain has TRBV6-5 and TRBJ1-2; 7 nucleotides align to TRBD1. The CDR3 spans 14 residues. The junction had 14 bases not matched to a gene; V was cut back by 8 bases and J by 8 bases. The germline V gene encodes CDR1 MNHEY and CDR2 SVGAGI. CDR3 sequence reads: CASLGRQGWEGYTF. The CDR3 nucleotides are TGTGCCAGCTTAGGGAGACAGGGCTGGGAAGGCTACACCTTC.

The J gene is TRBJ1-1, the V gene TRBV19; tentative D call: TRBD1 (6 bases). V was cut by 9 bases and J by 2 bases, with 22 bases left in between. This CDR3 is built from 16 residues. CDR1 is LNHDA and CDR2 is SQIVND in the germline V gene (reference sequence). CDR3 loop: CARTFSKAGDNTEAFF. The CDR3 DNA is TGTGCCAGGACGTTCTCAAAGGCAGGGGATAACACTGAAGCTTTCTTT.

The sample holds a few counts of this clone. The rearrangement uses TRBV18 and TRBJ2-1, with 8 bases that match TRBD1. With 3 bases clipped from V and 6 bases from J, the junction kept 7 bases outside the gene matches. CDR3 length: 15 residues. Germline loops: CDR1 KGHSH, CDR2 LQKENI. The CDR3 is CASSPKGQDLNEQFF. In nucleotides, the CDR3 is TGTGCCAGCTCACCGAAGGGACAGGACCTCAATGAGCAGTTCTTC.

The chain joins TRBV6-4 to TRBJ2-7; no clear D. The CDR3 covers 15 residues. V lost 3 bases and J 1 base, leaving 13 bases between the germline ends. From germline, CDR1 is MRHNA and CDR2 SNTAGT. The CDR3: CASSEAHGFSYEQYF. As DNA, the CDR3 is TGTGCCAGCAGTGAAGCGCATGGCTTTTCCTACGAGCAGTACTTC.

This clone has only a few counts. This chain uses TRBV5-1 with TRBJ1-6, with 7 positions matching TRBD1. CDR1 and CDR2 (germline): SGHRS, YFSETQ. V lost 7 bases to trimming and J lost 7 bases; unmatched junction nucleotides: 5. The CDR3 runs to 13 residues. The CDR3 sequence: CASRDSLNSPLHF. CDR3 bases: TGCGCCAGCCGGGACAGCCTAAATTCACCCCTCCACTTT.

This chain connects TRBV4-1 to TRBJ2-1; 8 nucleotides align to TRBD1. The CDR3 has 16 amino acids. The germline V gene encodes CDR1 MGHRA and CDR2 YSYEKL. The V gene end was trimmed by 0 bases and the J gene end by 8 bases; junction bases not matched to a gene: 9. The CDR3 nucleotides read TGCGCCAGCAGCCAAGAGTGGCAGGGGGCGGGGTATGAGCAGTTCTTC. Its protein is CASSQEWQGAGYEQFF.

The chain employs TRBV27 and TRBJ1-2; 7 nucleotides agree with TRBD1. Germline V gene lookup returns CDR1 MNHEY and CDR2 SMNVEV (reference sequence). The trim removed 6 bases at V and 1 base at J, leaving 11 bases unmatched. CDR3 length equals 16 residues. The DNA for the CDR3 is TGTGCCAGCAGAAGGACAGGCACAGCCCATAACTATGGCTACACCTTC. Its translation: CASRRTGTAHNYGYTF.

V and J are TRBV28 and TRBJ2-1, with TRBD1 matching over 9 bases. CDR1 is MDHEN and CDR2 is SYDVKM in the germline V gene. CDR3 length equals 14 residues. The trim removed 8 bases at V and 9 bases at J, leaving 11 bases unmatched. The CDR3 DNA follows: TGTGCCAGCGCCGACGGGACAGGGTGGACTGAGCAGTTCTTC. It encodes CASADGTGWTEQFF.